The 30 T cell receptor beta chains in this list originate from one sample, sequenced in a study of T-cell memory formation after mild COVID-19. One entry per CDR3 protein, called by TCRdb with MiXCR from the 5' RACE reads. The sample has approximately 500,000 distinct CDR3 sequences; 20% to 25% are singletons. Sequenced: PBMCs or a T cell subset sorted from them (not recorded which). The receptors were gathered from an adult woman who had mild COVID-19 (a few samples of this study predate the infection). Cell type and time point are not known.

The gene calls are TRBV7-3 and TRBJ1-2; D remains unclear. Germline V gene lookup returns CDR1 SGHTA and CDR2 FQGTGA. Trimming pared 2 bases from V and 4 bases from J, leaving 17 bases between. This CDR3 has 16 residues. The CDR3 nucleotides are TGTGCCAGCAGCTTAGATGGAGTCCGCGTCTCCTATGGCTACACCTTC. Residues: CASSLDGVRVSYGYTF.

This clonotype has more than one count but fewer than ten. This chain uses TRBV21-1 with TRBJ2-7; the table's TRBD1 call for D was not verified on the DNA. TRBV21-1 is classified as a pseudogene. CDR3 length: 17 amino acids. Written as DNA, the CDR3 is TGTGCCAGCAGCAAAATGAGATCCGGGACGTTAACCTACGAGCAGTACTTC. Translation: CASSKMRSGTLTYEQYF.

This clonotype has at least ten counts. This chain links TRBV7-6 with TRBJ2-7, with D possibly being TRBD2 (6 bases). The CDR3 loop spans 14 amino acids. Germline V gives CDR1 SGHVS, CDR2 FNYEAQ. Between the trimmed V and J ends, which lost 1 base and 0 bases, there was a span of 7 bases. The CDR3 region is CASSLGTNSYEQYF. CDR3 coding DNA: TGTGCCAGCAGCTTAGGGACTAACTCCTACGAGCAGTACTTC.

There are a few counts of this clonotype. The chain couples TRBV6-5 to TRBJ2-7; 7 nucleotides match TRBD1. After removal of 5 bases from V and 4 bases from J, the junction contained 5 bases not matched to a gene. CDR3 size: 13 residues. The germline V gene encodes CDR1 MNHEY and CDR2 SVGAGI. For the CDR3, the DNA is TGTGCCAGCAGTAGAGCGACAGGGTACGAGCAGTACTTC. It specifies CASSRATGYEQYF.

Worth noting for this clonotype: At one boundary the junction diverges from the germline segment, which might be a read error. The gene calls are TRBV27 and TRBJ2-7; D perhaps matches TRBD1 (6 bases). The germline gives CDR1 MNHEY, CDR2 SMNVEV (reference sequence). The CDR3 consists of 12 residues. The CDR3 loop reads CASSFIGGGAHF. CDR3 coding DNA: TGTGCCAGCAGTTTCATTGGGGGCGGAGCGCACTTC.

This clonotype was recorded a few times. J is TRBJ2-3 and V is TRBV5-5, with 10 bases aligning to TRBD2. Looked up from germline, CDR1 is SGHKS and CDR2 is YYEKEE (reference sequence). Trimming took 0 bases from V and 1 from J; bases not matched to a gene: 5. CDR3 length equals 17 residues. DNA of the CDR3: TGTGCCAGCAGCTTGGAGACTAGCGGGTTCGGCACAGATACGCAGTATTTT. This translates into CASSLETSGFGTDTQYF.

The CDR3, as DNA: TGTGCCAGCAGCTTAAGGGGCAGCCTGAACACTGAAGCTTTCTTT. This gives the protein CASSLRGSLNTEAFF. The chain employs TRBV11-2 and TRBJ1-1, with a weak D call TRBD1 (5 bases). Trimming took off 2 bases at V and 0 bases at J, with 10 bases between the two ends. Germline-derived CDR1 and CDR2 are SGHAT and FQNNGV. The CDR3 is 15 amino acids.

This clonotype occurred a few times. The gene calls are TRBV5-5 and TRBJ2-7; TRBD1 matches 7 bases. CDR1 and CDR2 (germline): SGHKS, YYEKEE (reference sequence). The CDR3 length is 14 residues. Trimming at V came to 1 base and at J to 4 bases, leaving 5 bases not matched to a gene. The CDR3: CASSLFGTAYEQYF. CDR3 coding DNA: TGTGCCAGCAGCTTGTTTGGGACAGCATACGAGCAGTACTTC. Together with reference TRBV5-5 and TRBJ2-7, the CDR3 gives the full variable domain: DAGVTQSPTHLIKTRGQQVTLRCSPISGHKSVSWYQQVLGQGPQFIFQYYEKEERGRGNFPDRFSARQFPNYSSELNVNALLLGDSALYLCASSLFGTAYEQYFGPGTRLTVT.

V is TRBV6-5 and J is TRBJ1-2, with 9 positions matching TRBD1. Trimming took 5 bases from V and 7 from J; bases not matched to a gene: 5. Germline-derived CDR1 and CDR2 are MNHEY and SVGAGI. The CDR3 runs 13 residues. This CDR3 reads CASSNGQGSGYTF. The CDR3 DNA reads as TGTGCCAGCAGTAACGGACAGGGGAGTGGCTACACCTTC.

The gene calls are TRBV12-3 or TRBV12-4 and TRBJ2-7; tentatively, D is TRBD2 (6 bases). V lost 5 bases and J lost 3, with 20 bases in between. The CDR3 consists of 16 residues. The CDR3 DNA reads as TGTGCCAGCAGTGTAGGAGGGACTTTTTCCCGCTACGAGCAGTACTTC. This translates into CASSVGGTFSRYEQYF.

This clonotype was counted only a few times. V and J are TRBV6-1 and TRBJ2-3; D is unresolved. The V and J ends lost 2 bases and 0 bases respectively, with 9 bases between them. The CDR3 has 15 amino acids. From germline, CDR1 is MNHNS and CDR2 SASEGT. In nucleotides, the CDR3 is TGTGCCAGCAGTGAAATGACGCCCAGCACAGATACGCAGTATTTT. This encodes CASSEMTPSTDTQYF.

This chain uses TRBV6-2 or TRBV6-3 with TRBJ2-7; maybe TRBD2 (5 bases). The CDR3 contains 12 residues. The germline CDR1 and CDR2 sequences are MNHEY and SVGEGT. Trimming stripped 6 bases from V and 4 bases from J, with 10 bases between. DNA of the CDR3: TGTGCCAGCAGCGAAACTAGTTACGAGCAGTACTTC. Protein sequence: CASSETSYEQYF.

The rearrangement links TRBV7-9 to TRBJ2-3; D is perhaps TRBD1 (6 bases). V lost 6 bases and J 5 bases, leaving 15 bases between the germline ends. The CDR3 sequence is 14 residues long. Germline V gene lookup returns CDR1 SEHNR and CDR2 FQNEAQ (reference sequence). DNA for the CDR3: TGTGCCAGCAGGAATACAGGGTTAGGAGATACGCAGTATTTT. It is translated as CASRNTGLGDTQYF.

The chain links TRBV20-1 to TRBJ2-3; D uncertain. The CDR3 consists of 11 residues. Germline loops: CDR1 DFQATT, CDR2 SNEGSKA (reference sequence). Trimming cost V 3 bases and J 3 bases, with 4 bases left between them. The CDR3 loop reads CSASSTDTQYF. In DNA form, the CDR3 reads TGCAGTGCTAGCTCGACAGATACGCAGTATTTT.

CDR3 bases: TGTGCCACCGGCCCAGGGCAAGCTGGGGCCAACGTCCTGACTTTC. Translating gives CATGPGQAGANVLTF. The chain joins TRBV2 to TRBJ2-6, with D maybe TRBD1 (5 bases). Germline CDR1 reads SNHLY; CDR2 reads FYNNEI. CDR3 length equals 15 residues. Trimming took off 10 bases at V and 2 bases at J, with 15 bases between the two ends.

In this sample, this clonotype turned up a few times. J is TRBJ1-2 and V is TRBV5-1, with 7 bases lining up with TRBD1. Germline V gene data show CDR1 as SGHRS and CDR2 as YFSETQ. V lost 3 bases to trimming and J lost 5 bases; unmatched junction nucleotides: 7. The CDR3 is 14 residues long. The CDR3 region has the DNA TGCGCCAGCAGCTGGTCCGGGACAGAGTATGGCTACACCTTC. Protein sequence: CASSWSGTEYGYTF. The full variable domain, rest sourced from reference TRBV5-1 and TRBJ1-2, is KAGVTQTPRYLIKTRGQQVTLSCSPISGHRSVSWYQQTPGQGLQFLFEYFSETQRNKGNFPGRFSGRQFSNSRSEMNVSTLELGDSALYLCASSWSGTEYGYTFGSGTRLTVV.

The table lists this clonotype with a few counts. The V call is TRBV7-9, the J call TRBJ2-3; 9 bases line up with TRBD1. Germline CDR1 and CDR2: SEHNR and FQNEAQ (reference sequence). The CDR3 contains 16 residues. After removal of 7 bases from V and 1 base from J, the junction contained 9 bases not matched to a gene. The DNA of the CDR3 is TGTGCCAGCACCTCCTTGGGACAGGGTGGCACAGATACGCAGTATTTT. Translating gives CASTSLGQGGTDTQYF.

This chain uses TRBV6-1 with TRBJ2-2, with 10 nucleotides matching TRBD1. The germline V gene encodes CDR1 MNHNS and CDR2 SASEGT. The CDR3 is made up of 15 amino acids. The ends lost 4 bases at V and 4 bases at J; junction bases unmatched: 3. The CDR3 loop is CASSGTGGPTGELFF. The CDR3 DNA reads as TGTGCCAGCAGTGGGACAGGGGGACCCACCGGGGAGCTGTTTTTT.

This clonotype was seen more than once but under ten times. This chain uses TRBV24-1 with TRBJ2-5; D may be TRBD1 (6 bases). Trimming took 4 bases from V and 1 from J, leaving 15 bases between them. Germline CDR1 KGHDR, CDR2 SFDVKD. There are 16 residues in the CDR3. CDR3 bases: TGTGCCACCAGTGACCCTACTACAGGGTTCCAAGAGACCCAGTACTTC. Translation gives CATSDPTTGFQETQYF.

This CDR3 is CASSHEQQAYEQYF. The CDR3 DNA follows: TGCGCCAGCAGCCATGAACAGCAAGCCTACGAGCAGTACTTC. The V and J genes are TRBV4-1 and TRBJ2-7; D call uncertain. Germline values: CDR1 MGHRA, CDR2 YSYEKL. The V gene lost 3 bases and the J gene lost 2 bases, with 11 bases spanning the gap. There are 14 residues in the CDR3.

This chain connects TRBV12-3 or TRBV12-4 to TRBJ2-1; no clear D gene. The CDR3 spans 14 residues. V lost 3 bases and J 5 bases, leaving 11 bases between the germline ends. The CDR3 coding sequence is TGTGCCAGCAGTTTTGGGCTAGGGAACAATGAGCAGTTCTTC. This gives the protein CASSFGLGNNEQFF.

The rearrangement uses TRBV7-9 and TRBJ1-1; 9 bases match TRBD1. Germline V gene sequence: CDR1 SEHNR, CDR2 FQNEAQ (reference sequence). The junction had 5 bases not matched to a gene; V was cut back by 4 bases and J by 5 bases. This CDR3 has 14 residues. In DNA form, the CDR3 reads TGTGCCAGCAGCTCACAGGGGGCGCGAACTGAAGCTTTCTTT. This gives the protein CASSSQGARTEAFF.

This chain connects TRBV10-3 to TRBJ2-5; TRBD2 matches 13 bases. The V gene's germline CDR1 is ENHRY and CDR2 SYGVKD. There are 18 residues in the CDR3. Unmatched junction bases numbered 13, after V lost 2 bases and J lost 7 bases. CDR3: CAISEPRLAGGPQRTQYF. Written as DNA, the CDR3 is TGTGCCATCAGTGAGCCCAGACTAGCGGGGGGCCCCCAGCGGACCCAGTACTTC.

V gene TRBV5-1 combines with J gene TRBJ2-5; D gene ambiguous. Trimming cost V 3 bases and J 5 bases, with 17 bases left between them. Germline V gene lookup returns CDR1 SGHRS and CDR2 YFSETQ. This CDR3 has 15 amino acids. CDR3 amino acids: CASSSTSTAGETQYF. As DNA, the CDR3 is TGCGCCAGCAGCTCCACCTCCACCGCCGGGGAGACCCAGTACTTC.

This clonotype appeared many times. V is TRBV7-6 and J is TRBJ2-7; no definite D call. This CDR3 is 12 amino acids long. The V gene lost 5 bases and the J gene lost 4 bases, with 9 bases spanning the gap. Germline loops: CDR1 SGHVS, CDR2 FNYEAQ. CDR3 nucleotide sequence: TGTGCCAGCAGCCCCACGATGTACGAGCAGTACTTC. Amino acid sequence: CASSPTMYEQYF.

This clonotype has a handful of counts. CDR3 loop: CASSLGHPNTEAFF. CDR3 bases: TGTGCCAGCAGCTTGGGACACCCGAACACTGAAGCTTTCTTT. The chain couples TRBV7-2 to TRBJ1-1, with D tentatively TRBD1 (6 bases). This CDR3 contains 14 residues. Trimming took off 3 bases at V and 1 base at J, with 9 bases between the two ends. Germline-derived CDR1 and CDR2 are SGHTA and FQGNSA. Full variable domain (remainder filled in from reference TRBV7-2 and TRBJ1-1): GAGVSQSPSNKVTEKGKDVELRCDPISGHTALYWYRQSLGQGLEFLIYFQGNSAPDKSGLPSDRFSAERTGGSVSTLTIQRTQQEDSAVYLCASSLGHPNTEAFFGQGTRLTVV.

DNA of the CDR3: TGCAGCGCCCAGGACAGGGATAATTCACCCCTCCACTTT. Translating gives CSAQDRDNSPLHF. This chain connects TRBV29-1 to TRBJ1-6, with 8 bases aligning to TRBD1. The ends lost 7 bases at V and 5 bases at J; junction bases unmatched: 4. The CDR3 sequence is 13 residues long. Germline V CDR1 and CDR2: SQVTM, ANQGSEA.

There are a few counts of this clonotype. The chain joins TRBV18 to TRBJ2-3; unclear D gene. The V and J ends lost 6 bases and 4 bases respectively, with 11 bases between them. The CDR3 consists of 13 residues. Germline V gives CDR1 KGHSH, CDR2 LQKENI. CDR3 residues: CASSPDLADTQYF. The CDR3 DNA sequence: TGTGCCAGCTCGCCAGACCTGGCAGATACGCAGTATTTT.

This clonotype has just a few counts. The CDR3 sequence: CASSRGSDREETQYF. The CDR3 nucleotides are TGTGCCAGCAGCCGTGGTAGCGACAGGGAAGAGACCCAGTACTTC. The gene calls are TRBV4-2 and TRBJ2-5, with TRBD1 matching 7 bases. With V trimmed by 4 bases and J by 3 bases, 8 bases remained unmatched. Germline CDR1 is LGHNA and CDR2 is YNFKEQ. The CDR3 consists of 15 residues.

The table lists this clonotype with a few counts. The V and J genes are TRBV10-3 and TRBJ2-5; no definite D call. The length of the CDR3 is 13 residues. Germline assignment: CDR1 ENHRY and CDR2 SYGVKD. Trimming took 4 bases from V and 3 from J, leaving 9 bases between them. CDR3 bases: TGTGCCATCAGTGCACACAGCAAAGAGACCCAGTACTTC. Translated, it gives CAISAHSKETQYF.